The present entry profiles one TCR beta chain with its context. These data belong to a study of T cell responses to AZD1222 COVID-19 vaccine. Germline loops: CDR1 LNHNV, CDR2 YYDKDF (reference sequence). The V gene end was trimmed by 0 bases and the J gene end by 2 bases; junction bases not matched to a gene: 9. The CDR3 is 17 residues long. The data were produced by immunoSEQ multiplex PCR, yet TCRdb's version contains in-frame clones alone and is incomplete. The table has 140,000 to 150,000 clones, approximately 93% seen once. The source is an adult in good health. This chain uses TRBV15 with TRBJ2-7; TRBD2 matches 8 bases. The specimen comprised peripheral blood, sampled on day 0 of AZD1222 vaccination. The CDR3 DNA reads TGTGCCACCAGCAGAGATCTAGCGCGGGGGGCCGCCTACGAGCAGTACTTC. Residues: CATSRDLARGAAYEQYF.